This TCR beta chain derives from a study of cytomegalovirus exposure and HLA in healthy donors. Study results and limitations: In a later analysis, a genetic analysis reported fewer productive-TCR N-insertions in an Asian-associated ancestry cluster than the cohort average. Presence/absence analyses took donor sequencing depth as roughly uniform.

The CDR3 consists of 18 residues. V lost 4 bases and J lost 3, with 23 bases in between. Per germline, CDR1 MDHEN and CDR2 SYDVKM. The PCR employed 60 Vbeta primers together with 13 Jbeta primers. The method was immunoSEQ multiplex PCR; TCRdb's version includes in-frame clones alone and lacks a portion of them. The sample has under 300,000 clones, 86% seen once. Worth noting for this clone: Its target is unknown.

Sequenced: PBMCs. The TCR sequence derives from a man aged 35 to 55 in good health and CMV-seropositive. The chain uses TRBV28 and TRBJ2-3; tentative D call: TRBD2 (6 bases). CDR3 bases: TGTGCCAGCAGTTCCGCGACGGGGGTAATCGGGCCGACAGATACGCAGTATTTT. It translates to CASSSATGVIGPTDTQYF.